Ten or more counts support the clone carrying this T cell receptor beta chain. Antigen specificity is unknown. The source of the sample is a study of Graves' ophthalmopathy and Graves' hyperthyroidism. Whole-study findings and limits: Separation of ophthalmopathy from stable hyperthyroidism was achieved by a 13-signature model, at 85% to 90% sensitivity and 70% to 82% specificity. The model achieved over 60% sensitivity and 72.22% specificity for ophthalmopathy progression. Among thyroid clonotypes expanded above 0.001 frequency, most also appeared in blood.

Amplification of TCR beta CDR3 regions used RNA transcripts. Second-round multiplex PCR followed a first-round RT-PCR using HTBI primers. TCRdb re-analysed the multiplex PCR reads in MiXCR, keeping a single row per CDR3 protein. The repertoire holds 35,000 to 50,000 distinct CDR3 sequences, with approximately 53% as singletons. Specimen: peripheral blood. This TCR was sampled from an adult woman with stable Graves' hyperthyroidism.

The CDR3 DNA sequence: TGTGCCAGCAGCTTGGGACTAGCGGGAGCAATATCCTACGAGCAGTACTTC. This translates into CASSLGLAGAISYEQYF. The V gene is TRBV5-6, the J gene TRBJ2-7; 12 bases match TRBD2. Germline V gives CDR1 SGHDT, CDR2 YYEEEE. Trimming removed 0 bases from V and 1 base from J; junction bases left unmatched: 5. The CDR3 has 17 amino acids.